This T cell receptor (beta chain) appears in the sequencing data of a study of OX40 agonist ivuxolimab in advanced cancers. With respect to the entire study: Ivuxolimab, which targeted the costimulatory receptor OX40 (CD134), was an agonistic, fully human IgG2 monoclonal antibody. Prior anti-PD-1, anti-PD-L1 or anti-CTLA-4 therapy was permitted, and approximately 40% of dose-escalation patients had received checkpoint inhibitors. Of the roughly 54 patients in dose escalation, about 19 had hepatocellular carcinoma, some 15 had melanoma, 9 had renal cell carcinoma and 9 had head and neck cancer. The purpose of peripheral TCRbeta sequencing was to test whether ivuxolimab changed TCR sequence diversity and led to clonal T-cell expansion. The paper describes the monotherapy dose-escalation part (N of about 52 patients) of the phase I trial of ivuxolimab. A male proportion of around 81% and a mean age of 60 years, ranging from about 20 to 80, were recorded for the dose-escalation cohort. Intravenous ivuxolimab was administered to patients every 2 weeks at six dose levels: 0.01, 0.1, 0.3, 1.5, 3 and 10 mg/kg. Partial responses occurred in three dose-escalation patients: two with cutaneous melanoma and one with hepatocellular carcinoma.

Results and caveats for the whole study, not just this receptor: In the 0.1-3.0 mg/kg groups, partial responders had among the lowest normalized peripheral clonal expansion, particularly in CD8+ T cells. Which antigens the clonally expanded peripheral T cells were specific for was not determined. Low levels of normalized T-cell clonal expansion were also seen in some nonresponding patients. After ivuxolimab, more expanded clones were found on average in CD8+ T cells than in CD4+ T cells. At doses of 0.1 to 3.0 mg/kg, clonal expansion of both CD4+ and CD8+ T cells in blood was seen between baseline and week 6.

The germline V gene encodes CDR1 SNHLY and CDR2 FYNNEI. V is clipped by 1 base and J by 3 bases, and the sequence between their germline boundaries is 7 bases long. The CDR3 sequence holds 15 residues, the cysteine and phenylalanine included. Only the CDR3 part of the read is kept: 45 bases, read in frame from the first base. Patients with a history of autoimmune disease or receiving systemic immunosuppression were excluded from the trial. In every dose cohort, peripheral blood was drawn for TCR sequencing at baseline, cycle 4 day 1, and cycle 7 day 1. The samples were drawn from a first-in-human, open-label, multicenter phase I dose-escalation trial of ivuxolimab. Adults with locally advanced or metastatic melanoma, renal cell carcinoma, hepatocellular carcinoma or head and neck squamous cell carcinoma were enrolled in the trial. CD4+ and CD8+ T cells were sorted separately from peripheral blood before TCR sequencing.

For sequencing of the TCRbeta CDR3 region, genomic DNA was extracted from the sorted cells. The immunoSEQ Assay was used to sequence the TCRbeta CDR3 regions. Not all clones reach the TCRdb copy of this immuneACCESS table, which keeps in-frame sequences only. Checked studies attribute under half of the gap to unresolved V genes and leave the rest unexplained. The table for this sample lists about 70,000 clones; just over 85% of them were counted only once. The top ten clonotypes cover around 2.8% of the sample. A remark on this clone: Its antigen is unknown. One base away there is no much larger clone; base qualities are not given.

Recombination connected TRBV2 to TRBJ2-6; the D gene assignment is perhaps TRBD1 or TRBD2, with each matching 5 bases. The source was CD4+ or CD8+ T cells sorted from blood, collected in a trial of the OX40 agonist ivuxolimab. The TCR originated in an adult with an advanced solid tumor such as melanoma, head and neck, liver or kidney cancer. In nucleotide form, the sequence is TGTGCCAGCAGTGAAGGAGGGGTTGGGGCCAACGTCCTGACTTTC. It translates as CASSEGGVGANVLTF.